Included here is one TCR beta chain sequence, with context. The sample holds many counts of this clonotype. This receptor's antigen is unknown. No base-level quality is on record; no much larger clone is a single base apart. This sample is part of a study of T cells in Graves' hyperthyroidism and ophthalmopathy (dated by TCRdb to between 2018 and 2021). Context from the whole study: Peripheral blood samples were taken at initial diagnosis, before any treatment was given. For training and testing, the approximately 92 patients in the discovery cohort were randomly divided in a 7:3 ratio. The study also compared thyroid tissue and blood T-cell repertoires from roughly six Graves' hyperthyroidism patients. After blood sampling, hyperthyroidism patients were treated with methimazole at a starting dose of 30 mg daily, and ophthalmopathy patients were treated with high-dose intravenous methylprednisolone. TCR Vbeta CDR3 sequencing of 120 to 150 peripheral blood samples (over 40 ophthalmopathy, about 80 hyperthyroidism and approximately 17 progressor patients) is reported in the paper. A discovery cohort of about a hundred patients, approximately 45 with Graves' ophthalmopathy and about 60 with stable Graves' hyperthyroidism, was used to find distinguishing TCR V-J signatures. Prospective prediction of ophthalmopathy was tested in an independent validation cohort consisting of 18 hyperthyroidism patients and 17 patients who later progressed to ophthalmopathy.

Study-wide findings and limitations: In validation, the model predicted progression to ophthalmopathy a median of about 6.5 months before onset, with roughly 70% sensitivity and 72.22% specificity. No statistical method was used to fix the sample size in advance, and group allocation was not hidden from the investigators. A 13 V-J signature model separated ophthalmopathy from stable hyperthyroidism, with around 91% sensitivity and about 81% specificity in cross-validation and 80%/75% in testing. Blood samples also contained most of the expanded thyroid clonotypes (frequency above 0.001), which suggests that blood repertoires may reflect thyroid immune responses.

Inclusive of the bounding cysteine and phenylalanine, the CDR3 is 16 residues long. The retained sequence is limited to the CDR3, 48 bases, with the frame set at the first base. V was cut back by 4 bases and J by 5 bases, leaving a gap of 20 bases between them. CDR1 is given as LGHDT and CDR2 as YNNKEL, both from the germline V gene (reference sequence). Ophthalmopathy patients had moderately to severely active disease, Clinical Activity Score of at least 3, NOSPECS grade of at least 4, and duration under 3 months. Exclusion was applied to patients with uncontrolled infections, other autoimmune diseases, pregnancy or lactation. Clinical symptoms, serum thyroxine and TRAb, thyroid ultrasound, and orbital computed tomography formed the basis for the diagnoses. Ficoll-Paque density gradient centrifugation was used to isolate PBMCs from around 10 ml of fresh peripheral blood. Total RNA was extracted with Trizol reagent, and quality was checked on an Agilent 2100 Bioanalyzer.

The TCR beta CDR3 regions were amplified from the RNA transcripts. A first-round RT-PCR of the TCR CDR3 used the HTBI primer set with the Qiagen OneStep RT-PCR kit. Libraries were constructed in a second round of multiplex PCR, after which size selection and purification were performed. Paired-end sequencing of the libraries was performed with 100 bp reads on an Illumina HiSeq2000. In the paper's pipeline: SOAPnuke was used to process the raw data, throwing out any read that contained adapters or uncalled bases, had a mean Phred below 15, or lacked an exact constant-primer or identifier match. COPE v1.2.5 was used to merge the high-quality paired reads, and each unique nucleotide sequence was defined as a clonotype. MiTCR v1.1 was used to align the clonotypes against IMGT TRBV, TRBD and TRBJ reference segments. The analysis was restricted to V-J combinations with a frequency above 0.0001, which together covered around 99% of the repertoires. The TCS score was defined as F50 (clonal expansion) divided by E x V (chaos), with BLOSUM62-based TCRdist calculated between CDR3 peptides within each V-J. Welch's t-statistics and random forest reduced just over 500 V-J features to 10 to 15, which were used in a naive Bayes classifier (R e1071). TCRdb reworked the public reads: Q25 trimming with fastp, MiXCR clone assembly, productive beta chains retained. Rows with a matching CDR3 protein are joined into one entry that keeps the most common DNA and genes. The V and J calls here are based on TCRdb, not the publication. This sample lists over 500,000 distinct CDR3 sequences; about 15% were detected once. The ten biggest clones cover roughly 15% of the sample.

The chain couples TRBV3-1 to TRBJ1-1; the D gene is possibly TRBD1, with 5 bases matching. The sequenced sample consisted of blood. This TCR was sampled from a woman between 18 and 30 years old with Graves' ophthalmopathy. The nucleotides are TGTGCCAGCAGCCCCCGGGGGAGGCAGGGAGGGACTGAAGCTTTCTTT. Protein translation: CASSPRGRQGGTEAFF.